The 28 T cell receptor beta chains below come from one sample, sequenced in a study of blood T cell repertoires in COVID-19. Here immunoSEQ multiplex PCR was the method, and the copy in TCRdb shows in-frame clones only, minus some. The sample has fewer than 200,000 clones, over 75% seen once; the top ten hold less than 30%. Sequenced sample: peripheral blood. Receptors originate from a woman aged 70 to 79 with acute or convalescent COVID-19.

This chain connects TRBV19 to TRBJ1-2; 9 nucleotides align to TRBD1. The CDR3 consists of 14 residues. The germline V gene has CDR1 LNHDA and CDR2 SQIVND (reference sequence). V was pared by 3 bases and J by 8 bases, with 7 bases of the junction left unmatched. The CDR3 DNA is TGTGCCAGTAGTATGGGACAGGGAGGAGTCGGCTACACCTTC. Translating it yields CASSMGQGGVGYTF.

This clone came up once. This chain joins TRBV4-1 and TRBJ2-7; 9 bases are a match to TRBD1. The CDR3 loop spans 17 amino acids. Trimming removed 3 bases from V and 3 bases from J; junction bases left unmatched: 12. CDR1 is MGHRA and CDR2 is YSYEKL in the germline V gene. The CDR3 sequence is CASSQWAPGQGNYEQYF. CDR3 bases: TGCGCCAGCAGCCAGTGGGCCCCGGGACAGGGAAACTACGAGCAGTACTTC.

This chain links TRBV29-1 with TRBJ2-7; 10 bases fit TRBD1. J lost 6 bases, V lost 8 bases, and 4 bases had no gene match. From germline, CDR1 is SQVTM and CDR2 ANQGSEA. The CDR3 runs 11 residues. The CDR3 protein is CSTWDRGEQYF. In DNA form, the CDR3 reads TGCAGCACATGGGACAGGGGCGAGCAGTACTTC.

The V call is TRBV9, the J call TRBJ2-1, with TRBD2 as a possible D gene (5 bases). The CDR3 consists of 19 residues. In germline, CDR1 is SGDLS, CDR2 YYNGEE. Trimming cost V 0 bases and J 0 bases, with 19 bases left between them. CDR3 coding DNA: TGTGCCAGCAGCGTAGGGGGAGTGACGGGATTAAGCTCCTACAATGAGCAGTTCTTC. Translation: CASSVGGVTGLSSYNEQFF.

The chain carries TRBV6-2 or TRBV6-3 and TRBJ2-7; D is ambiguous. The CDR3 runs 11 residues. The germline V gene has CDR1 MNHEY and CDR2 SVGEGT. Trimming left V 5 bases short and J 2 bases short, with 4 bases between. The CDR3 nucleotides read TGTGCCAGCAGTCCAGCCTACGAGCAGTACTTC. Its translation: CASSPAYEQYF.

The V gene is TRBV11-2, the J gene TRBJ1-3; D remains unclear. The V end was cut by 5 bases, the J end by 4 bases, with 15 bases between. There are 15 residues in the CDR3. Germline V gene data show CDR1 as SGHAT and CDR2 as FQNNGV. The CDR3 protein is CASSRSGLSGNTIYF. In DNA form, the CDR3 reads TGTGCCAGCAGCCGAAGCGGGCTATCAGGAAACACCATATATTTT.

The rearrangement joins TRBV20-1 to TRBJ2-1; maybe TRBD1 (5 bases). V was pared by 3 bases and J by 4 bases, with 19 bases between. Looked up from germline, CDR1 is DFQATT and CDR2 is SNEGSKA (reference sequence). CDR3 length equals 16 residues. CDR3 residues: CSASAREATFYNEQFF. For the CDR3, the DNA is TGCAGTGCTAGTGCCAGGGAAGCCACATTTTACAATGAGCAGTTCTTC.

The chain has TRBV11-1 and TRBJ2-7, with 7 bases lining up with TRBD1. The CDR3 has 14 residues. Germline V CDR1 and CDR2: SGHAT, FQDESV (reference sequence). The trim removed 5 bases at V and 1 base at J, leaving 5 bases unmatched. The DNA of the CDR3 is TGTGCCAGCAGCCGACCGGGACAGTCCTACGAGCAGTACTTC. It translates to CASSRPGQSYEQYF. Filled out from reference TRBV11-1 and TRBJ2-7, the complete variable domain reads EAEVAQSPRYKITEKSQAVAFWCDPISGHATLYWYRQILGQGPELLVQFQDESVVDDSQLPKDRFSAERLKGVDSTLKIQPAELGDSAMYLCASSRPGQSYEQYFGPGTRLTVT.

The rearrangement links TRBV5-1 to TRBJ1-4; a possible D gene is TRBD1 (5 bases). CDR1 and CDR2 from the germline V gene are SGHRS and YFSETQ. The CDR3 is 14 amino acids. Trimming stripped 1 base from V and 8 bases from J, with 12 bases between. CDR3 sequence (DNA): TGCGCCAGCAGCTTGTCAGGGTTAAGCGAAAAACTGTTTTTT. Protein sequence: CASSLSGLSEKLFF.

This chain links TRBV24-1 with TRBJ2-3, with D perhaps TRBD2 (6 bases). Between the trimmed V and J ends, which lost 3 bases and 3 bases, there was a span of 18 bases. Germline assignment: CDR1 KGHDR and CDR2 SFDVKD. The CDR3 sequence is 17 residues long. In DNA form, the CDR3 reads TGTGCCACCAGTGATCCGCCCACTAGCCCCGGGACAGATACGCAGTATTTT. It specifies CATSDPPTSPGTDTQYF.

V gene TRBV7-3 combines with J gene TRBJ1-1; 7 bases fit TRBD1. Germline CDR1 SGHTA, CDR2 FQGTGA. V gave up 5 bases and J gave up 11 bases; unmatched junction bases: 11. CDR3 size: 13 residues. The CDR3: CASSTWTGKLAFF. The DNA of the CDR3 is TGTGCCAGCAGCACCTGGACAGGAAAGTTGGCTTTCTTT.

The chain links TRBV7-3 to TRBJ2-2, with 7 nucleotides matching TRBD2. The CDR3 contains 17 residues. The J segment lost 5 bases and the V segment lost 2 bases, leaving 11 bases of the junction unmatched. Germline CDR1 reads SGHTA; CDR2 reads FQGTGA. The CDR3, as DNA: TGTGCCAGCAGCTTACGCGGGGAGGGGCTTCTAACCGGGGAGCTGTTTTTT. It encodes CASSLRGEGLLTGELFF.

The V call is TRBV7-9, the J call TRBJ1-2; TRBD1 matches 7 bases. Germline trimming cut 6 bases from V and 7 bases from J; bases unmatched to any gene: 8. The CDR3 totals 13 residues. The germline V gene has CDR1 SEHNR and CDR2 FQNEAQ (reference sequence). DNA for the CDR3: TGTGCCAGCAGTCTGAGACAGGGTGGTGGCTACACCTTC. Its translation: CASSLRQGGGYTF.

The chain uses TRBV19 and TRBJ1-1; possible D gene TRBD1, 6 bases. The length of the CDR3 is 15 residues. CDR1 LNHDA and CDR2 SQIVND come from the germline V gene (reference sequence). Trimming removed 3 bases from V and 2 bases from J, with 13 bases in between. The CDR3 sequence is CASSIQGSQNTEAFF. The CDR3 DNA is TGTGCCAGTAGTATCCAGGGGTCACAAAACACTGAAGCTTTCTTT.

The J gene is TRBJ1-2, the V gene TRBV29-1, with unresolved D. The CDR3 has 15 residues. Trimming removed 4 bases from V and 4 bases from J, with 19 bases in between. The germline gives CDR1 SQVTM, CDR2 ANQGSEA. The CDR3 protein is CSVVSEIGSSYGYTF. CDR3 in DNA: TGCAGCGTTGTATCCGAAATTGGCAGTTCCTATGGCTACACCTTC. Full variable domain (remainder filled in from reference TRBV29-1 and TRBJ1-2): SAVISQKPSRDICQRGTSLTIQCQVDSQVTMMFWYRQQPGQSLTLIATANQGSEATYESGFVIDKFPISRPNLTFSTLTVSNMSPEDSSIYLCSVVSEIGSSYGYTFGSGTRLTVV.

V is TRBV7-2 and J is TRBJ2-2; possible D gene TRBD1, 6 bases. The ends were cut back, 2 bases at V and 2 bases at J, with 12 bases in the middle. Germline assignment: CDR1 SGHTA and CDR2 FQGNSA. This CDR3 is 16 amino acids long. This CDR3 is CASSLRQGINTGELFF. For the CDR3, the DNA is TGTGCCAGCAGCTTACGGCAGGGGATTAACACCGGGGAGCTGTTTTTT.

The V call is TRBV7-8, the J call TRBJ2-1, with unresolved D. CDR3 size: 13 residues. The V and J ends lost 1 base and 4 bases respectively, with 5 bases between them. Germline loops: CDR1 SGHVS, CDR2 FQNEAQ. The CDR3 coding sequence is TGTGCCAGCAGCTTAGTCCTATACAATGAGCAGTTCTTC. Translated: CASSLVLYNEQFF.

The chain recombines TRBV13 with TRBJ1-4; 11 bases fit TRBD1. J lost 8 bases, V lost 4 bases, and 6 bases had no gene match. Germline CDR1 is PRHDT and CDR2 is FYEKMQ (reference sequence). This CDR3 comprises 15 residues. The CDR3 bases are TGTGCCAGCAGCTCGCCGGGACAGGGGGTCGAAAAACTGTTTTTT. Encoded protein: CASSSPGQGVEKLFF.

J is TRBJ1-1 and V is TRBV7-6, with TRBD1 identical over 8 bases. CDR1 and CDR2 from the germline V gene are SGHVS and FNYEAQ. CDR3 length equals 15 residues. V trimming: 1 base; J trimming: 3 bases; junction bases outside the gene matches: 4. The CDR3 region is CASSLGQQGDTEAFF. Here the CDR3 DNA reads TGTGCCAGCAGCTTAGGTCAACAGGGGGACACTGAAGCTTTCTTT. The full variable domain, in which reference TRBV7-6 and TRBJ1-1 provide the parts outside the CDR3, is GAGVSQSPRYKVTKRGQDVALRCDPISGHVSLYWYRQALGQGPEFLTYFNYEAQQDKSGLPNDRFSAERPEGSISTLTIQRTEQRDSAMYRCASSLGQQGDTEAFFGQGTRLTVV.

The chain joins TRBV15 to TRBJ2-5; 9 positions agree with TRBD1. CDR3 length: 15 amino acids. V shed 5 bases and J 5 bases; nucleotides not matched to a gene: 9. The germline gives CDR1 LNHNV, CDR2 YYDKDF (reference sequence). The CDR3 loop is CATSERDRAGETQYF. Here the CDR3 DNA reads TGTGCCACCAGCGAGCGGGACAGGGCGGGCGAGACCCAGTACTTC.

The chain's CDR3 is CASSVSGSSHNEQFF. DNA of the CDR3: TGCGCCAGCAGCGTTAGCGGGAGTAGTCACAATGAGCAGTTCTTC. The chain joins TRBV5-1 to TRBJ2-1, with 9 bases that match TRBD2. Per germline, CDR1 SGHRS and CDR2 YFSETQ. Trimming removed 4 bases from V and 5 bases from J; junction bases left unmatched: 7. This CDR3 region has 15 residues.

J is TRBJ1-1 and V is TRBV5-1, with 10 nucleotides matching TRBD1. Germline loops: CDR1 SGHRS, CDR2 YFSETQ. J was trimmed by 11 bases and V by 2 bases; bases with no gene match: 15. The CDR3 sequence is 16 residues long. The CDR3 coding sequence is TGCGCCAGCAGCTTCTTAGTGACAGGGGGCCTCGGTGGCGCTTTCTTT. The encoded protein is CASSFLVTGGLGGAFF.

The J gene is TRBJ1-4, the V gene TRBV4-2; tentatively, D is TRBD1 (5 bases). Trimming removed 0 bases from V and 4 bases from J, with 9 bases in between. This CDR3 is 15 amino acids long. Germline values: CDR1 LGHNA, CDR2 YNFKEQ. CDR3 DNA: TGTGCCAGCAGCCAAGAAGCGGGGCGTAATGAAAAACTGTTTTTT. Amino acids: CASSQEAGRNEKLFF.

This chain connects TRBV6-5 to TRBJ1-1, with 11 bases aligning to TRBD1. Trimming at V came to 7 bases and at J to 5 bases, leaving 6 bases not matched to a gene. This CDR3 spans 14 amino acids. Germline loops: CDR1 MNHEY, CDR2 SVGAGI. This CDR3 is CASTLGQGGTEAFF. As DNA, the CDR3 is TGTGCCAGCACCCTGGGACAGGGGGGAACTGAAGCTTTCTTT.

This clone was picked up a small number of times. The chain has TRBV9 and TRBJ2-7; TRBD1 aligns across 10 bases. The CDR3 has 16 residues. From germline, CDR1 is SGDLS and CDR2 YYNGEE. Unmatched junction bases numbered 9, after V lost 4 bases and J lost 2 bases. CDR3 DNA: TGTGCCAGCAGCCCCCGTGGGGACAGGGGCGCCTACGAGCAGTACTTC. The encoded protein is CASSPRGDRGAYEQYF.

The rearrangement joins TRBV7-8 to TRBJ2-7, with a weak D call TRBD1 (5 bases). Germline V gene data show CDR1 as SGHVS and CDR2 as FQNEAQ. The CDR3 has 14 residues. V lost 3 bases, J lost 5 bases, and 14 bases lay in between. This CDR3 reads CASSLRWQGNEQYF. DNA of the CDR3: TGTGCCAGCAGCTTGCGGTGGCAGGGCAACGAGCAGTACTTC.

The chain has TRBV2 and TRBJ2-7, with 11 positions matching TRBD2. Looked up from germline, CDR1 is SNHLY and CDR2 is FYNNEI. Unmatched junction bases numbered 7, after V lost 5 bases and J lost 7 bases. CDR3 length: 14 amino acids. The CDR3, as DNA: TGTGCCAGCAGTTTTTCCGGGACTAGCGGTGAGCAGTACTTC. It specifies CASSFSGTSGEQYF.

The V call is TRBV7-7, the J call TRBJ2-3; D unclear. Trimming removed 0 bases from V and 1 base from J, with 8 bases in between. The germline gives CDR1 SSHAT, CDR2 FNYEAQ (reference sequence). CDR3 length: 15 amino acids. The CDR3 spells CASSLAAVGTDTQYF. The DNA for the CDR3 is TGTGCCAGCAGCTTAGCGGCAGTGGGCACAGATACGCAGTATTTT.